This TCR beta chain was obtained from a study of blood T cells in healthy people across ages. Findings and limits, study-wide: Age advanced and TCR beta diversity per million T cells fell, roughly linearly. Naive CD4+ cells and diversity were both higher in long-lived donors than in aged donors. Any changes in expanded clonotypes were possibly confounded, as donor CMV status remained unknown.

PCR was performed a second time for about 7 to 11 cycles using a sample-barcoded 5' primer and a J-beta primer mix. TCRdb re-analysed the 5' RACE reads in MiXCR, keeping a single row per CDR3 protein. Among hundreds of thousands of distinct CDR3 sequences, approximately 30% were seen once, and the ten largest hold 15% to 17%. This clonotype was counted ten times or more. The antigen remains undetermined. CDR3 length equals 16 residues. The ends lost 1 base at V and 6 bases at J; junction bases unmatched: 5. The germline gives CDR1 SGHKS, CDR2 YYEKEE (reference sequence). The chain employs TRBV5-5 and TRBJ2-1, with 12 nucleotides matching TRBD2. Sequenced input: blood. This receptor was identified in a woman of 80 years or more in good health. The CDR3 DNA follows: TGTGCCAGCAGCTTGCGACTAGCGGGGGATTCCAATGAGCAGTTCTTC. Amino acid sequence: CASSLRLAGDSNEQFF.